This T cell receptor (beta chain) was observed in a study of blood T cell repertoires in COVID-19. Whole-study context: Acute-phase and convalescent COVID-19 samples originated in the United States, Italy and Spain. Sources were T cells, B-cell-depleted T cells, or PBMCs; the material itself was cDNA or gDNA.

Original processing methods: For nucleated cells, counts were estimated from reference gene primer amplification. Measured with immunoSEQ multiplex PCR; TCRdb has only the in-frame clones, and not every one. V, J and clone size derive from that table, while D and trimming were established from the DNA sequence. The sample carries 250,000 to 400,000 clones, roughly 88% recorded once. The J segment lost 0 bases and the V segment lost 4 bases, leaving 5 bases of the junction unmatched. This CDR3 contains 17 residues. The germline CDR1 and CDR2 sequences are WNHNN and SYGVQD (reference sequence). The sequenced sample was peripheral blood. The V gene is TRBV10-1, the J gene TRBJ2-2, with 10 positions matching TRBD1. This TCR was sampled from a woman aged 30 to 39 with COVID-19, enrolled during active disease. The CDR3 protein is CASSGGDRGPNTGELFF. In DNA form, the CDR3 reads TGCGCCAGCAGTGGGGGGGACAGGGGACCGAACACCGGGGAGCTGTTTTTT.